These 10 T cell receptor beta chains originate from one sample sequenced in a study of shared clonotypes between healthy human individuals (dated by TCRdb to the early 2020s). Receptor amplification or capture employed the immunoSEQ multiplex PCR assay. What TCRdb holds here is the immuneACCESS table cut down to in-frame rearrangements. Part of the clones is not present; checked against another copy, under half of the missing clones reflect an unresolved V gene, and the others are unexplained. The sample contains a few hundred thousand clones, around 86% of them found a single time. The ten largest clonotypes hold about 16% of the sample. The sequenced material came from memory CD8+ T cells sorted from blood. In the paper's terms, the cell subset or site label means: CD45RO+ cells pooled with CCR7-negative TemRA cells. The receptors shown here come from a young man in good health.

This clone appeared a few times. The V gene is TRBV13, the J gene TRBJ2-7, with 7 bases identical to TRBD2. The germline V gene encodes CDR1 PRHDT and CDR2 FYEKMQ (reference sequence). The ends lost 3 bases at V and 0 bases at J; junction bases unmatched: 5. This CDR3 comprises 15 residues. For the CDR3, the DNA is TGTGCCAGCAGCTTTCGCGGGGGTAGCTCCTACGAGCAGTACTTC. Protein: CASSFRGGSSYEQYF. The full variable domain, its missing parts supplied by reference TRBV13 and TRBJ2-7, is AAGVIQSPRHLIKEKRETATLKCYPIPRHDTVYWYQQGPGQDPQFLISFYEKMQSDKGSIPDRFSAQQFSDYHSELNMSSLELGDSALYFCASSFRGGSSYEQYFGPGTRLTVT.

The chain joins TRBV5-4 to TRBJ2-7, with a possible D match to TRBD2 (5 bases). The length of the CDR3 is 13 residues. Germline V CDR1 and CDR2: SGHNT, YYREEE (reference sequence). V shed 2 bases and J shed 3 bases, with 9 bases lying between them. CDR3 sequence reads: CASSFSEGYEQYF. Written as DNA, the CDR3 is TGTGCCAGCAGCTTTTCCGAGGGCTACGAGCAGTACTTC.

V is TRBV4-3 and J is TRBJ2-2; 10 nucleotides line up with TRBD2. After removal of 0 bases from V and 5 bases from J, the junction contained 12 bases not matched to a gene. The CDR3 runs to 19 residues. CDR1 LGHNA and CDR2 YSLEER come from the germline V gene. The CDR3 nucleotides are TGCGCCAGCAGCCAAGAGATCCTAGCGGGAGAGGCGGGGACCGGGGAGCTGTTTTTT. Translation gives CASSQEILAGEAGTGELFF.

The rearrangement joins TRBV7-8 to TRBJ1-3; 8 bases agree with TRBD1. Germline trimming cut 5 bases from V and 2 bases from J; bases unmatched to any gene: 5. The CDR3 sequence is 15 residues long. Germline V gene sequence: CDR1 SGHVS, CDR2 FQNEAQ. CDR3 sequence (DNA): TGTGCCAGCAGCCCGGGCAGGGGGCCTGGAAACACCATATATTTT. Translating it yields CASSPGRGPGNTIYF.

The gene calls are TRBV4-1 and TRBJ2-5, with 8 bases matching TRBD2. V lost 0 bases, J lost 6 bases, and 9 bases stayed unmatched. This CDR3 has 16 amino acids. Germline V lookup: CDR1 MGHRA, CDR2 YSYEKL. The CDR3 region has the DNA TGCGCCAGCAGCCAAGATGGGGAGGGACTAGGAAAGACCCAGTACTTC. Protein: CASSQDGEGLGKTQYF.

The V call is TRBV13, the J call TRBJ1-2; D remains unclear. The CDR3 totals 17 residues. Between the trimmed V and J ends, which lost 4 bases and 3 bases, there was a span of 21 bases. Per germline, CDR1 PRHDT and CDR2 FYEKMQ (reference sequence). The CDR3: CASSSEASPLKYYGYTF. As DNA, the CDR3 is TGTGCCAGCAGCTCCGAGGCGAGTCCCCTCAAGTACTATGGCTACACCTTC.

The V and J genes are TRBV11-2 and TRBJ2-5; D is possibly TRBD2 (6 bases). Trimming left V 3 bases short and J 5 bases short, with 16 bases between. The CDR3 runs to 15 residues. The V gene's germline CDR1 is SGHAT and CDR2 FQNNGV. The CDR3 spells CASSFSAGFGETQYF. The CDR3 region has the DNA TGTGCCAGCAGCTTCTCGGCGGGATTCGGGGAGACCCAGTACTTC. The entire variable domain, with the rest obtained from reference TRBV11-2 and TRBJ2-5, is as follows: EAGVAQSPRYKIIEKRQSVAFWCNPISGHATLYWYQQILGQGPKLLIQFQNNGVVDDSQLPKDRFSAERLKGVDSTLKIQPAKLEDSAVYLCASSFSAGFGETQYFGPGTRLLVL.

This chain links TRBV6-1 with TRBJ2-7, with D tentatively TRBD1 or TRBD2 (6 bases each). The CDR3 sequence is 17 residues long. Germline V lookup: CDR1 MNHNS, CDR2 SASEGT. Trimming shortened V by 2 bases and J by 7 bases, and 24 bases separated the two germline ends. Here the CDR3 reads CASSEFGLRDTVQEQYF. The CDR3 nucleotides read TGTGCCAGCAGTGAATTCGGACTACGGGACACAGTTCAGGAGCAGTACTTC.

This clone was seen just once. The rearrangement uses TRBV10-1 and TRBJ2-1, with 8 bases fitting TRBD1. The CDR3 is made up of 15 amino acids. Per germline, CDR1 WNHNN and CDR2 SYGVQD (reference sequence). The J segment lost 4 bases and the V segment lost 3 bases, leaving 5 bases of the junction unmatched. CDR3 region: CASSEHRDRYNEQFF. Written as DNA, the CDR3 is TGCGCCAGCAGTGAACACCGGGACAGGTACAATGAGCAGTTCTTC.

V and J are TRBV25-1 and TRBJ1-1, with TRBD1 matching 8 bases. The CDR3 is 15 amino acids. Germline V lookup: CDR1 MGHDK, CDR2 SYGVNS. J was trimmed by 3 bases and V by 1 base; bases with no gene match: 4. CDR3 nucleotide sequence: TGTGCCAGCAGTGAATCCCAGGGGGCCTACACTGAAGCTTTCTTT. As protein: CASSESQGAYTEAFF.